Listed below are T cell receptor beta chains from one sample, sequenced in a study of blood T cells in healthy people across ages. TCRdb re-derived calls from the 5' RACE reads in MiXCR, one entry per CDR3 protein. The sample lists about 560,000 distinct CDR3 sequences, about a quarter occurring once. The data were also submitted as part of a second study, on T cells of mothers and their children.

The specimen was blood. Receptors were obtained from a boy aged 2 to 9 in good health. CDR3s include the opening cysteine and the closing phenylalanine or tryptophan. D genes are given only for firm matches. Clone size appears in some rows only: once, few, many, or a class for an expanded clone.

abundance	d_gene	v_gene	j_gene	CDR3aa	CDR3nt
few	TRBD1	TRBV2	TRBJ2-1	CASSERDRGGEQFF	TGTGCCAGCAGTGAACGGGACAGGGGTGGCGAGCAGTTCTTC
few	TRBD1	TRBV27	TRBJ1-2	CASSLGQNSNYGYTF	TGTGCCAGCAGCTTGGGACAGAATTCAAACTATGGCTACACCTTC
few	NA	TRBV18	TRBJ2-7	CASSRTASDEQYF	TGTGCCAGCTCTCGGACTGCGTCGGACGAGCAGTACTTC
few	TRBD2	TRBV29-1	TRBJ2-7	CSVRTSGNHEQYF	TGCAGCGTTCGGACTAGCGGGAACCACGAGCAGTACTTC
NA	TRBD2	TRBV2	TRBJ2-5	CASWLGGGQETQYF	TGTGCCAGTTGGCTCGGGGGGGGCCAAGAGACCCAGTACTTC
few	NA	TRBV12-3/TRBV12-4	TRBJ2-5	CASSLARGGTQYF	TGTGCCAGCAGTTTAGCGCGGGGTGGGACCCAGTACTTC
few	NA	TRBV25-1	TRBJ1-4	CASSRSSGNEKLFF	TGTGCCAGCAGTAGATCCTCGGGTAATGAAAAACTGTTTTTT
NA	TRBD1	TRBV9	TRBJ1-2	CASSVEGQTSGYTF	TGTGCCAGCAGCGTAGAGGGACAGACTAGTGGCTACACCTTC
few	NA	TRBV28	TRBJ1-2	CASKKGNGYTF	TGTGCCAGCAAAAAGGGAAATGGCTACACCTTC
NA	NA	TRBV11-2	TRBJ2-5	CASSYGHRPQETQYF	TGTGCCAGCAGCTACGGACACCGGCCCCAAGAGACCCAGTACTTC
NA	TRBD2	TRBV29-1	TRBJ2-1	CSAVGGLAGQYNEQFF	TGCAGCGCTGTGGGGGGACTAGCGGGACAATACAATGAGCAGTTCTTC
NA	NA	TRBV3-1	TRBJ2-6	CASSQDPGGSPGGANVLTF	TGTGCCAGCAGCCAAGATCCTGGGGGAAGCCCAGGTGGGGCCAACGTCCTGACTTTC
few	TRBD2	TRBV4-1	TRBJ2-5	CASSQVGESSRGQYF	TGCGCCAGCAGCCAAGTGGGGGAGTCCTCGCGGGGGCAGTACTTC
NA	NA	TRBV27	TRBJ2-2	CASSLQGLNTGELFF	TGTGCCAGCAGTTTACAGGGCTTGAACACCGGGGAGCTGTTTTTT
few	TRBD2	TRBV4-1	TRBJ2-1	CASSQDYRAGGEQFF	TGCGCCAGCAGCCAAGATTATCGAGCGGGAGGTGAGCAGTTCTTC
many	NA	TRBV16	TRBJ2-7	CASSQSYYSDSGYEQYF	TGTGCCAGCAGCCAATCTTACTATTCAGACTCGGGCTACGAGCAGTACTTC
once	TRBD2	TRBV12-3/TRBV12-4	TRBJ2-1	CASSRTRIPYNEQFF	TGTGCCAGCAGTAGGACTAGAATCCCCTACAATGAGCAGTTCTTC
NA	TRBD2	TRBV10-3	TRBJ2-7	CAISEGLADGSYEQYF	TGTGCCATCAGTGAGGGGCTAGCGGACGGGTCCTACGAGCAGTACTTC
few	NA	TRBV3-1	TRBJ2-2	CASSQPGGELFF	TGTGCCAGCAGCCAACCAGGCGGGGAGCTGTTTTTT
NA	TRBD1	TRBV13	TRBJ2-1	CACRLPGQGYNEQFF	TGTGCCTGCAGATTACCGGGACAGGGTTACAATGAGCAGTTCTTC
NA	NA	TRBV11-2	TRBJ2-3	CASSSRQEPVADTQYF	TGTGCCAGCAGCTCCCGACAGGAACCCGTGGCAGATACGCAGTATTTT
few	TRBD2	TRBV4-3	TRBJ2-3	CASRRTSGSKASDTQYF	TGCGCCAGCAGACGGACTAGCGGGAGCAAAGCTTCAGATACGCAGTATTTT